This TCR beta chain was observed in a study of CD8 T cells in Susac syndrome. Study background: When blood was drawn, the patients with Susac syndrome were therapy-naive, on corticosteroids, or on intravenous immunoglobulin alone. The study's findings and limits: The authors found 15 to 20 Susac-specific public clones in total CD8+ repertoires and a few in CD8+ TEMRA repertoires.

After extraction with the RNeasy kit, about 0.5 to 1 ug of the RNA was reverse transcribed using random hexamers. Multiplex immunoSEQ PCR targeted 54 Vbeta and 13 Jbeta TCR beta segments. TCRdb re-called the immunoSEQ multiplex PCR reads through MiXCR, storing one row per CDR3 protein. The sample includes some 130,000 distinct CDR3 sequences, more than 85% of them seen just once. In germline, CDR1 is MNHEY, CDR2 SVGEGT. This CDR3 is 13 amino acids long. V shed 9 bases and J 4 bases; nucleotides not matched to a gene: 3. About this clonotype: Its antigen is still unknown.

Sequencing used CD8+ T cells from PBMCs. The sequence was obtained from a human donor with Susac syndrome. This chain joins TRBV6-2 or TRBV6-3 and TRBJ2-7, with 13 bases identical to TRBD2. The CDR3 loop reads CASSLAGGYEQYF. Here the CDR3 DNA reads TGTGCCAGTTCACTAGCGGGAGGGTACGAGCAGTACTTC.